These 11 T cell receptor beta chains share one sample of origin, sequenced in a study of shared clonotypes between healthy human individuals. The assay was immunoSEQ multiplex PCR, and TCRdb's table has in-frame clones only and misses some. The table has around 510,000 clones, approximately 95% seen once. The sample consisted of naive CD4+ T cells sorted from blood. The subset is: CD45RA+ positively selected. These receptors all stem from a woman aged 25 to 39 in good health.

The rearrangement joins TRBV11-2 to TRBJ2-7; 9 nucleotides match TRBD2. CDR1 is SGHAT, CDR2 FQNNGV, per germline. The ends lost 1 base at V and 2 bases at J; junction bases unmatched: 3. The CDR3 extends over 15 amino acids. This CDR3 reads CASSLVAGVPYEQYF. The CDR3 coding sequence is TGTGCCAGCAGCTTAGTAGCGGGGGTACCCTACGAGCAGTACTTC.

The chain employs TRBV6-5 and TRBJ1-4; 9 bases agree with TRBD1. V gave up 5 bases and J gave up 7 bases; unmatched junction bases: 5. Germline V gene sequence: CDR1 MNHEY, CDR2 SVGAGI. CDR3 length equals 14 residues. DNA for the CDR3: TGTGCCAGCAGTACGACAGGGGGAGGTGAAAAACTGTTTTTT. It specifies CASSTTGGGEKLFF.

The V call is TRBV4-1, the J call TRBJ2-2; TRBD1 might be the D (6 bases). V lost 2 bases, J lost 11 bases, and 15 bases lay in between. The CDR3 extends over 14 amino acids. Germline CDR1 is MGHRA and CDR2 is YSYEKL. For the CDR3, the DNA is TGCGCCAGCAGCCAACTGACAGGAACGATAGAGCTGTTTTTT. Translated, it gives CASSQLTGTIELFF.

The V and J genes are TRBV7-2 and TRBJ1-5, with D unresolved. Germline V CDR1 and CDR2: SGHTA, FQGNSA. Between the trimmed V and J ends, which lost 5 bases and 3 bases, there was a span of 8 bases. This CDR3 is 13 amino acids long. CDR3 sequence reads: CASSTRPNQPQHF. As DNA, the CDR3 is TGTGCCAGCAGCACAAGGCCCAATCAGCCCCAGCATTTT.

The rearrangement uses TRBV4-1 and TRBJ2-1; D possibly uses TRBD1 or TRBD2 (6 bases each). The germline V gene has CDR1 MGHRA and CDR2 YSYEKL. The CDR3 loop spans 17 amino acids. V was pared by 1 base and J by 2 bases, with 15 bases between. The CDR3 DNA is TGCGCCAGCAGCCAAGGGAGGGGGAGGCTGCCCTACAATGAGCAGTTCTTC. It encodes CASSQGRGRLPYNEQFF.

This chain uses TRBV25-1 with TRBJ1-5; weak D call: TRBD1 (6 bases). The V end lost 1 base, the J end lost 0 bases, and 10 bases lay between the germline ends. Germline V CDR1 and CDR2: MGHDK, SYGVNS. The CDR3 length is 16 residues. For the CDR3, the DNA is TGTGCCAGCAGTGAATTGGGACAAGATAGCAATCAGCCCCAGCATTTT. It is translated as CASSELGQDSNQPQHF.

The chain links TRBV4-1 to TRBJ2-7, with 9 nucleotides matching TRBD1. The length of the CDR3 is 17 residues. Germline CDR1 MGHRA, CDR2 YSYEKL. Trimming took 4 bases from V and 0 from J; bases not matched to a gene: 10. CDR3 region: CASSPPNTGGLSYEQYF. DNA of the CDR3: TGCGCCAGCAGCCCGCCGAATACAGGGGGCCTCTCCTACGAGCAGTACTTC.

This chain joins TRBV11-2 and TRBJ2-7; possible D gene TRBD1, 6 bases. The CDR3 extends over 14 amino acids. The V gene's germline CDR1 is SGHAT and CDR2 FQNNGV. V dropped 7 bases and J dropped 3 bases, with 16 bases sitting between them. Here the CDR3 DNA reads TGTGCCAGCACATTGCGACAGGCCGACTACGAGCAGTACTTC. It is translated as CASTLRQADYEQYF.

This rearrangement joins TRBV4-1 to TRBJ2-3; no definite D call. This CDR3 has 16 amino acids. Trimming left V 5 bases short and J 0 bases short, with 15 bases between. Looked up from germline, CDR1 is MGHRA and CDR2 is YSYEKL. The CDR3 protein is CASSTWAATSTDTQYF. DNA of the CDR3: TGCGCCAGCAGCACCTGGGCCGCAACTAGCACAGATACGCAGTATTTT.

The CDR3 coding sequence is TGTGCCAGCAGCCTCGCAGCAGGGAGCTATGGCTACACCTTC. As protein: CASSLAAGSYGYTF. The V gene is TRBV16, the J gene TRBJ1-2; D is possibly TRBD1 (5 bases). V lost 4 bases and J lost 4, with 13 bases in between. Germline V gives CDR1 KGHSY, CDR2 FQNENV. The CDR3 length is 14 residues.

The genes are TRBV19 and TRBJ2-7; 10 nucleotides align to TRBD2. V was pared by 1 base and J by 4 bases, with 7 bases of the junction left unmatched. CDR3 size: 16 residues. Germline V gene sequence: CDR1 LNHDA, CDR2 SQIVND (reference sequence). CDR3 nucleotides: TGTGCCAGTAGTATAGTTCGCGGACTAGCGGTTTACGAGCAGTACTTC. Its translation is CASSIVRGLAVYEQYF.